The present T cell receptor (beta chain) was sequenced within a study of graft-versus-host responses after intestinal transplantation. In the study overall: Recipients obtained multivisceral, liver-intestinal, or isolated intestinal transplants. The study gave all recipients anti-thymocyte globulin induction, then tacrolimus and steroids for 2 to 3 years.

Overall study findings and caveats: There were GvH clones found in recipient marrow, and some of them appeared first in ileum or blood. With peak circulating GvH clone levels came an association with early post-transplant HvG declines.

For this clone: Its antigen is as yet unknown.

The CDR3 runs to 18 residues. V shed 7 bases, J shed 4 bases, and the junction held 16 bases outside the gene matches. In germline, CDR1 is SGHTA, CDR2 FQGTGA. Sequencing used immunoSEQ multiplex PCR; TCRdb keeps in-frame clones, though not all of them. In the table there are under 20,000 clones, about 89% of which are singletons. The TCR sequence derives from a human patient who received an intestinal transplant, so some T cells may come from the graft donor. The sequenced sample was bone marrow, obtained approximately 120 days after transplant. The chain couples TRBV7-3 to TRBJ2-1; 10 positions match TRBD2. The chain's CDR3 is CASNKGKTSGFLYNEQFF. Here the CDR3 DNA reads TGTGCCAGCAACAAAGGGAAGACTAGCGGGTTCCTTTACAATGAGCAGTTCTTC.